What follows describes a single T cell receptor (beta chain). The target antigen is unknown. The sample originates from a study of shared clonotypes between healthy human individuals. About the study: Donor composition was two women and three men, aged 18 to 49. Findings of the study overall: Estimated richness was generally greater in naive than memory subsets.

Clones were sequenced by immunoSEQ multiplex PCR, and TCRdb holds only the in-frame ones, with some missing. The sample lists over 1.5 million clones, 95% to 99% occurring once. Germline CDR1 and CDR2: MGHRA and YSYEKL. The CDR3 extends over 21 amino acids. Trimming removed 2 bases from V and 0 bases from J; junction bases left unmatched: 18. Sequencing used naive CD4+ T cells sorted from blood. Specified subset: CD45RA+ positively selected. The sequence derives from a man in his thirties or forties in good health. The genes are TRBV4-1 and TRBJ2-1; TRBD2 agrees at 8 bases. CDR3 nucleotide sequence: TGCGCCAGCAGCCAACTCCTAGGCCCTAGCGGGTTTCTCAGCTCCTACAATGAGCAGTTCTTC. Amino acids: CASSQLLGPSGFLSSYNEQFF.